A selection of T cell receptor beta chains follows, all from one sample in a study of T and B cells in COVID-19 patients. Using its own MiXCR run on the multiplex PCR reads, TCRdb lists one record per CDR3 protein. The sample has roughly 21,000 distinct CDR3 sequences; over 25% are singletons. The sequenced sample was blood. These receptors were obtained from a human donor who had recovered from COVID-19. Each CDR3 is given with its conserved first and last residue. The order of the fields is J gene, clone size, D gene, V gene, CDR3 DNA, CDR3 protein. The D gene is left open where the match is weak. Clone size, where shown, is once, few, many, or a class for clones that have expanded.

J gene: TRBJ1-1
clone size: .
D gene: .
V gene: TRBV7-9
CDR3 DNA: TGTGCCAGCAGCTTAAGACTCGCTACTGAAGCTTTCTTT
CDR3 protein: CASSLRLATEAFF

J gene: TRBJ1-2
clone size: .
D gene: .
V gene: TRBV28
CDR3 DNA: TGTGCCAGCAGTTTTGGGGCATGGGGCTACACCTTC
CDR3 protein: CASSFGAWGYTF

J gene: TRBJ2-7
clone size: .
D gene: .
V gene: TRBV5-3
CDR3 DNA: TGTGCCAGAAGACCTCAGGGATATTTTGAGGAGCAGTACTTC
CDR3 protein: CARRPQGYFEEQYF

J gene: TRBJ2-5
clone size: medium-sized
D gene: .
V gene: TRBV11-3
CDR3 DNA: TGTGCCAGCAGCTTAAGAAAGACCCAGTACTTC
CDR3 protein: CASSLRKTQYF

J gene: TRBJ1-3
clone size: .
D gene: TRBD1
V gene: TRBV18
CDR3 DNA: TGTGCCAGCTCACCTCCGGGACAGATCCTCAGCTCTGGAAACACCATATATTTT
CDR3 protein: CASSPPGQILSSGNTIYF

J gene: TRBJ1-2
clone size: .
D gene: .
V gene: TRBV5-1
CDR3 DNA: TGCGCCAGCAGCTTCCGGCCAGGGGTTTATGGCTACACCTTC
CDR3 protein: CASSFRPGVYGYTF

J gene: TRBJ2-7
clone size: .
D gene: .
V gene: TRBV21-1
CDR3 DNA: TGTGCCAGCAGCACTTCATTAAGGAGGAACGAGCAGTACTTC
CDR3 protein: CASSTSLRRNEQYF

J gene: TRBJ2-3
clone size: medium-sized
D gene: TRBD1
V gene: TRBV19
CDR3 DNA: TGTGCCAGTAGTGCCCGGACAGGGGGCACAGATACGCAGTATTTT
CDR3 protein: CASSARTGGTDTQYF

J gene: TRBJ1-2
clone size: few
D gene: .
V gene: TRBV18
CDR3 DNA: TGTGCCAGCTCACCAGGACAGATTCCTAACTATGGCTACACCTTC
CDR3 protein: CASSPGQIPNYGYTF

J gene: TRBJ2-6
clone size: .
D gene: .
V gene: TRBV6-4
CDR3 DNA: TGTGCCAGCAGTGACTCGGGCTCTTCCCTCGGGGCCAACGTCCTGACTTTC
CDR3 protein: CASSDSGSSLGANVLTF

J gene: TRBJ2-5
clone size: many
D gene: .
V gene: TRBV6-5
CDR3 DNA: TGTGCCAGCTCCATGGGGGGTCTGGAGACCCAGTACTTC
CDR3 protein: CASSMGGLETQYF

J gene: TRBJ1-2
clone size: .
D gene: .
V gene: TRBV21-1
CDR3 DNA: TGTGCCAGCAGCGCCCAGACAGCCTCTTACTATGGCTACACCTTC
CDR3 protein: CASSAQTASYYGYTF

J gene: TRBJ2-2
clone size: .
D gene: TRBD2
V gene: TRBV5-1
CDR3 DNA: TGCGCCAGCAGCTCCGCGACTAGCGGGCTATACACCGGGGAGCTGTTTTTT
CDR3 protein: CASSSATSGLYTGELFF

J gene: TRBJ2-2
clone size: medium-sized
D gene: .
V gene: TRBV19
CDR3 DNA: TGTGCCACCCAAACCCGGTCCACCGGGGAGCTGTTTTTT
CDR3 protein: CATQTRSTGELFF

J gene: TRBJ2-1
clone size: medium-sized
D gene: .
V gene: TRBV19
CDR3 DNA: TGTGCCAGTAGTATAGAGGGGGAGGCCTACAATGAGCAGTTCTTC
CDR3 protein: CASSIEGEAYNEQFF